Included here is one TCR beta chain sequence, with context. It lacks a known antigen. No base qualities exist here, and no much larger clone lies one base off it. Sequencing used an Illumina HiSeq 1500. The public reads were reanalyzed by TCRdb: fastp trimming at Q25, MiXCR alignment, in-frame beta chains only. Each entry merges the rows of one CDR3 protein and shows their most common DNA and genes. The sample includes approximately 500,000 distinct CDR3 sequences, with about 15% observed a single time. Together, the top ten hold roughly a quarter of the sample. The entry originates in a study of T cell repertoires in cytomegalovirus infection (dated by TCRdb to about 2019). Background for the entire study: Donor HLA type was relevant to the analysis, as public TCR beta signatures indicated carriage of CMV infection together with the matching HLA type. Broader findings and caveats from the paper: The ex vivo response was dominated by HLA-C-restricted CMV-specific TCR beta clonotypes, which also provided the single most frequent clonotype in two of eight donors. In both this cohort and an independent cohort of 350 to 400 donors, the cumulative frequency of public TCR beta family members distinguished carriers of CMV infection plus the relevant HLA type.

V is pruned by 6 bases and J by 4 bases, leaving 4 bases of the junction without a gene match. For CDR1 and CDR2, the germline V gene (reference sequence) lists DFQATT and SNEGSKA. From cysteine to phenylalanine, the CDR3 is 12 amino acids long. The sequence is cut down to CDR3 DNA, 36 bases in frame from base 1. Input material: CD8+ T cells from PBMCs. This clonotype was obtained from a human donor in good health (CMV status not recorded). Some clones in this sample may be carry-over from other donors' samples. Rearrangement joined TRBV20-1 to TRBJ1-1, and 8 junctional nucleotides match TRBD1. The CDR3 reads as follows: CSALRGRTEAFF. At the DNA level, the sequence is TGCAGTGCACTCAGGGGGCGCACTGAAGCTTTCTTT.